Listed here are 3 T cell receptor beta chains from one sample, sequenced in a study of cytomegalovirus exposure and HLA in healthy donors (dated by TCRdb to 2017 to 2019). The receptor library was made with the immunoSEQ multiplex PCR assay. The immuneACCESS repertoire file appears here via TCRdb, limited to in-frame rearrangements. These files lack a portion of the clones; in checked studies, under half of the deficit traces to unresolved V genes, and the cause of the others is not known. This sample is represented by 250,000 to 350,000 clones; approximately 86% of them were singletons. About 0.96% of the sample lies in the top ten. The source material was PBMCs. The receptors stem from a man aged 30-40 years in good health and CMV-seronegative.

The V call is TRBV5-4, the J call TRBJ2-1, with 9 bases matching TRBD1. The CDR3 loop spans 18 amino acids. The ends lost 4 bases at V and 6 bases at J; junction bases unmatched: 17. CDR1 is SGHNT and CDR2 is YYREEE in the germline V gene (reference sequence). CDR3 in amino acids: CASSPTQRGQGGVNEQFF. CDR3 bases: TGTGCCAGCAGCCCAACCCAAAGGGGACAGGGCGGAGTCAATGAGCAGTTCTTC.

This clone occurred a few times. The gene calls are TRBV30 and TRBJ1-1; no clear D gene. The CDR3 is 13 amino acids. V lost 0 bases and J lost 3, with 8 bases in between. Germline assignment: CDR1 GTSNPN and CDR2 SVGIG (reference sequence). The CDR3 DNA sequence: TGTGCCTGGAGTGTAAGGAGTGACACTGAAGCTTTCTTT. Translation: CAWSVRSDTEAFF.

The chain links TRBV27 to TRBJ1-1; D gene ambiguous. There are 13 residues in the CDR3. Trimming removed 4 bases at V and 7 bases at J, with 13 bases between. Germline V gene data show CDR1 as MNHEY and CDR2 as SMNVEV (reference sequence). The CDR3 sequence: CASSSTVRGEAFF. CDR3 coding DNA: TGTGCCAGCAGTTCAACGGTTCGGGGTGAAGCTTTCTTT.